This T cell receptor (beta chain) was sequenced during a study of cytomegalovirus exposure and HLA in healthy donors. The wider study: Some 180 million T cells yielded around 120 million unique TCR beta sequences in earlier analysis.

General study points: Immune exposure information available was restricted to CMV serostatus. A later analysis by the authors found several of the most significant clusters apparently linked to common viral pathogens. In an earlier analysis, in several hundred donors, most V segments appeared productive either ~90% or ~30% of the time.

Comments on this clone: As yet, its antigen is unknown.

Trimming shortened V by 3 bases and J by 0 bases, and 5 bases separated the two germline ends. CDR3 size: 13 residues. Germline lookup yields CDR1 SGHTA and CDR2 FQGTGA. PCR involved 60 Vbeta and 13 Jbeta primers. Sequencing was performed with immunoSEQ multiplex PCR; in TCRdb, only in-frame clones are kept and a portion is missing. The table shows about 80,000 clones, with over 70% occurring only once. The V call is TRBV7-3, the J call TRBJ1-1; D is uncertain. This sequence originates from a woman in her forties or fifties in good health and CMV-seropositive. Sequencing used PBMCs. In DNA form, the CDR3 reads TGTGCCAGCAGCTTTCAGGTGAACACTGAAGCTTTCTTT. It specifies CASSFQVNTEAFF.